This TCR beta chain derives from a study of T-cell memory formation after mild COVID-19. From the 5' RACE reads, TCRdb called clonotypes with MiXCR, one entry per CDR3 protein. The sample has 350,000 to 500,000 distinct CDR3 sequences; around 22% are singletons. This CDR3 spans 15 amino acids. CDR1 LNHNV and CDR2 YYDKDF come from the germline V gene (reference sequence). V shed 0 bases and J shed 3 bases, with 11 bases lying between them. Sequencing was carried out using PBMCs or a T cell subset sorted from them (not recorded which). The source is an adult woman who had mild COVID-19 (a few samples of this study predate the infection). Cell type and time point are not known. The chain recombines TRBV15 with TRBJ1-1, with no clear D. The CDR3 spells CATSRDRAGDTEAFF. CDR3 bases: TGTGCCACCAGCAGAGATAGGGCAGGAGACACTGAAGCTTTCTTT.